The clone carrying this TCR beta chain is a singleton in its sample. Antigen specificity is unknown. Germline CDR1 reads SGHDN; CDR2 reads FVKESK. CDR3 length: 14 residues. With 3 bases removed from V and 5 bases from J, the gap between germline ends came to 10 bases. Researchers processed graft tissue to release intraepithelial and lamina propria lymphocytes. This entry belongs to a study of graft-versus-host responses after intestinal transplantation. Study-level information: Anti-thymocyte globulin induction preceded about three years of tacrolimus and steroid maintenance in all recipients.

Study-level points and caveats: GvH clones occurred in recipient marrow; some first appeared in ileum or blood.

Repertoires were generated with immunoSEQ multiplex PCR, while TCRdb's copy carries only in-frame clones and drops some. The sample includes 15,000 to 20,000 clones, 75% to 85% of them seen just once. The sequence was obtained from a human patient who received an intestinal transplant, so some T cells may come from the graft donor. The J gene is TRBJ2-2, the V gene TRBV14, with D hard to call. Sequences were derived from ileum tissue, sampled 104 days after intestinal transplant. CDR3 DNA: TGTGCCAGCAGCCAGGCCCCCTGGACCGGGGAGCTGTTTTTT. It codes for CASSQAPWTGELFF.